The rows below give T cell receptor beta chains drawn from one sample of a study of long-term antiretroviral therapy in people with HIV. Clones were sequenced by immunoSEQ multiplex PCR, and TCRdb holds only the in-frame ones, with some missing. The data show thousands of clones, with over 70% seen just once and 16% held by the top ten. Material: unsorted PBMCs, obtained 0.1 years after starting antiretroviral therapy. Receptor source: a man in his forties or fifties with HIV. CDR3s include the opening cysteine and the closing phenylalanine or tryptophan. D genes are given only for firm matches. The size field is filled for only some rows; it gives once, few, many or a size class.

clone_size d_call j_call v_call cdr3_nt cdr3_aa
NA NA TRBJ1-2 TRBV11-2 TGTGCCAGCAGCTTAGACGACGAGGGGGGGCCCTATGGCTACACCTTC CASSLDDEGGPYGYTF
NA TRBD2 TRBJ2-2 TRBV4-3 TGCGCCAGCAGCCAAGAAGAAGGGGAGGGCGGGGAGCTGTTTTTT CASSQEEGEGGELFF
few TRBD2 TRBJ2-1 TRBV4-3 TGCGCCAGCAGCCAAGATGGGGGGGTGGGCAATGAGCAGTTCTTC CASSQDGGVGNEQFF
once NA TRBJ1-2 TRBV5-5 TGTGCCAGCAGCTTGGAGCAGACCCCTAACTATGGCTACACCTTC CASSLEQTPNYGYTF
once TRBD1 TRBJ2-7 TRBV5-5 TGTGCCAGCAGCTTTCCCCTCCCGGATGGACAGGGACAGTACTTC CASSFPLPDGQGQYF
NA NA TRBJ2-3 TRBV12-5 TGTGCTAGTGGTTTGGCCGGGCTGGTCATTTCGACAGATACGCAGTATTTT CASGLAGLVISTDTQYF
few TRBD1 TRBJ2-7 TRBV11-2 TGTGCCAGCAGAGCCGGGACAGGTTCTTACGAGCAGTACTTC CASRAGTGSYEQYF
NA TRBD1 TRBJ2-7 TRBV7-6 TGTGCCAGCAGCTTCGGACAGGGGTCGAAATACGAGCAGTACTTC CASSFGQGSKYEQYF
NA NA TRBJ2-7 TRBV5-1 TGCGCCAGCAGCTTGGGGTACGAGCAGTACTTC CASSLGYEQYF
NA NA TRBJ2-3 TRBV7-6 TGTGCCAGCAGCCTTAGGAGCCCTAGCACAGATACGCAGTATTTT CASSLRSPSTDTQYF
NA TRBD1 TRBJ2-7 TRBV4-1 TGCGCCAGCAGCCAAGATCTAGGACAGGGGAACGAGCAGTACTTC CASSQDLGQGNEQYF
NA TRBD1 TRBJ2-7 TRBV4-2 TGTGCCAGCAGCCAAGACACAGGGGGCGGCTACGAGCAGTACTTC CASSQDTGGGYEQYF
once TRBD1 TRBJ2-3 TRBV4-2 TGTGCCAGCAGGGGGACAGGGCCTGACACAGATACGCAGTATTTT CASRGTGPDTDTQYF
NA NA TRBJ1-5 TRBV19 TGTGCCAGTAGTGGCCTCTATAGCAATCAGCCCCAGCATTTT CASSGLYSNQPQHF
NA NA TRBJ1-5 TRBV21-1 TGTGCCAGCAGCAAAGGACAGGGAAGTGGCAATCAGCCCCAGCATTTT CASSKGQGSGNQPQHF
NA TRBD2 TRBJ2-3 TRBV9 TGTGCCAGCAGCGTAGAAGCGGGGGCAACCACAGATACGCAGTATTTT CASSVEAGATTDTQYF
NA NA TRBJ2-1 TRBV6-5 TGTGCCAGCAGTTACGGGGGCGGGGCAGGCAATGAGCAGTTCTTC CASSYGGGAGNEQFF
few NA TRBJ1-2 TRBV28 TGTGCCAGCGGCGGGACACCGAATGAATATGGCTACACCTTC CASGGTPNEYGYTF
NA NA TRBJ2-7 TRBV11-2 TGTGCCAGCAGCTTAGGAGGGTCTTCGCCTCACGAGCAGTACTTC CASSLGGSSPHEQYF
NA NA TRBJ1-6 TRBV11-2 TGTGCCAGCAGGTTCCCGGGACCGCAGAATTCACCCCTCCACTTT CASRFPGPQNSPLHF
once TRBD1 TRBJ2-7 TRBV6-5 TGTGCCAGCAGTTACGACAGGGGCGCCTACGAGCAGTACTTC CASSYDRGAYEQYF
NA NA TRBJ2-7 TRBV18 TGTGCCAGCTCACCACTGCCCGGCAGTACCTCCTACGAGCAGTACTTC CASSPLPGSTSYEQYF
NA NA TRBJ1-6 TRBV27 TGTGCCAGCAGTTGGGGATCTATTAATTCACCCCTCCACTTT CASSWGSINSPLHF
NA TRBD2 TRBJ2-7 TRBV11-2 TGTGCCAGCAGCCAAAGCGGGGGTGATGTCTACGAGCAGTACTTC CASSQSGGDVYEQYF
NA NA TRBJ2-3 TRBV15 TGTGCCACCCATCCAGGGAGAGGGAGCACAGATACGCAGTATTTT CATHPGRGSTDTQYF
once TRBD2 TRBJ2-7 TRBV4-1 TGCGCCAGCAGCCAAGATTCGGCTAGCGGGGAAAACTCCTACGAGCAGTACTTC CASSQDSASGENSYEQYF
NA NA TRBJ1-4 TRBV5-6 TGTGCCAGCAGCGGACAAGGGAACGAAAAACTGTTTTTT CASSGQGNEKLFF
few TRBD1 TRBJ1-2 TRBV5-1 TGCGCCAGCAGCCCAGGGACAGGGAAAGGCTATGGCTACACCTTC CASSPGTGKGYGYTF
NA TRBD2 TRBJ2-3 TRBV27 TGTGCCAGCTCGCGCCTTAGCCCGGGACTAGCGGGGGAGTCAGATACGCAGTATTTT CASSRLSPGLAGESDTQYF
NA NA TRBJ1-6 TRBV19 TGTGCCAGTAGTACCATCGACAGAGGCGCTTCGAATTCACCCCTCCACTTT CASSTIDRGASNSPLHF
NA NA TRBJ1-6 TRBV9 TGTGCCAGCAGTGCCGGGCAAGGCAGCCCGACATCTAATTCACCCCTCCACTTT CASSAGQGSPTSNSPLHF
NA NA TRBJ1-2 TRBV7-2 TGTGCCAGCAGCTTACTCGGCAGGGGTGGTTCTAGGGATGGCTACACCTTC CASSLLGRGGSRDGYTF
NA NA TRBJ1-1 TRBV30 TGTGCCTGGAGTTATGGGGGGCTTAATGAAGCTTTCTTT CAWSYGGLNEAFF
NA NA TRBJ1-2 TRBV7-2 TGTGCCAGCAGCTTAGAGGAGGGAAGGGGCTACACCTTC CASSLEEGRGYTF
NA NA TRBJ2-7 TRBV11-2 TGTGCCAGCAGCACGAGAACAGGGAAACCTAACTACGAGCAGTACTTC CASSTRTGKPNYEQYF
NA TRBD1 TRBJ2-7 TRBV29-1 TGCAGCGCCCTCGGGACAGGCCTATTCGAGCAGTACTTC CSALGTGLFEQYF
large NA TRBJ2-7 TRBV6-6 TGTGCCAGCAGTCCCCGGGACGGGGAGTACGAGCAGTACTTC CASSPRDGEYEQYF
once NA TRBJ2-2 TRBV7-9 TGTGCCAGCAGCTTCACCGGGGAGCTGTTTTTT CASSFTGELFF
NA NA TRBJ2-3 TRBV15 TGTGCCACCAGCAGAGAATGGGGGCTGAGCACAGATACGCAGTATTTT CATSREWGLSTDTQYF
NA TRBD1 TRBJ1-2 TRBV7-8 TGTGCCAGCAGCTTAAGGCAGGGGGTAATGAGCTACACCTTC CASSLRQGVMSYTF